The 6 T cell receptor beta chains below all came from one sample that was sequenced in a study of spatial heterogeneity in lung cancer. The time point here: blood at routine non-recurrence follow-up after resection. TCRdb reprocessed the 5' RACE reads via MiXCR and lists one record per CDR3 protein. The sample comprises under 150,000 distinct CDR3 sequences, less than 14% of which are singletons, and 24% rests with the top ten. The sequencing here drew on PBMCs, taken at follow-up. The receptor source for this set is a female donor with early-stage non-small cell lung cancer.

This clonotype was detected many times. The chain has TRBV7-9 and TRBJ2-3; D not certain. Per germline, CDR1 SEHNR and CDR2 FQNEAQ (reference sequence). V was pared by 5 bases and J by 2 bases, with 8 bases between. The CDR3 contains 13 residues. The DNA of the CDR3 is TGTGCCAGCAGCAAGCTATCCACAGATACGCAGTATTTT. Translation gives CASSKLSTDTQYF.

There are many counts of this clonotype. The chain recombines TRBV6-1 with TRBJ2-2, with 8 bases matching TRBD1. Germline CDR1 reads MNHNS; CDR2 reads SASEGT. The trim removed 6 bases at V and 4 bases at J, leaving 10 bases unmatched. The CDR3 is 16 amino acids. The CDR3 sequence is CASSATGGITTGELFF. The CDR3 nucleotides are TGTGCCAGCAGCGCTACAGGGGGAATCACCACCGGGGAGCTGTTTTTT.

Ten or more counts support this clonotype. CDR3 in amino acids: CASSLVMETQYF. CDR3 nucleotide sequence: TGCGCCAGCAGCTTGGTTATGGAGACCCAGTACTTC. The chain employs TRBV5-1 and TRBJ2-5, with unresolved D. V lost 0 bases to trimming and J lost 5 bases, with 5 bases between them. The CDR3 consists of 12 residues. In germline, CDR1 is SGHRS, CDR2 YFSETQ. Filled out from reference TRBV5-1 and TRBJ2-5, the complete variable domain reads KAGVTQTPRYLIKTRGQQVTLSCSPISGHRSVSWYQQTPGQGLQFLFEYFSETQRNKGNFPGRFSGRQFSNSRSEMNVSTLELGDSALYLCASSLVMETQYFGPGTRLLVL.

The chain carries TRBV5-1 and TRBJ2-7, with TRBD1 identical over 7 bases. This CDR3 is built from 14 residues. Trimming cost V 1 base and J 2 bases; bases outside gene matches: 3. Per the germline V gene, CDR1 is SGHRS and CDR2 is YFSETQ. CDR3 protein: CASSLTGDAYEQYF. The CDR3 DNA reads as TGCGCCAGCAGCTTGACAGGGGACGCCTACGAGCAGTACTTC.

In this sample, this clonotype turned up a few times. The chain joins TRBV6-1 to TRBJ2-3, with D possibly matching TRBD2 (6 bases). Germline V lookup: CDR1 MNHNS, CDR2 SASEGT. With 6 bases removed from V and 7 bases from J, the gap between germline ends came to 20 bases. CDR3 length: 15 residues. CDR3 sequence reads: CASRTTTGDFNTQYF. The CDR3 DNA reads TGTGCCAGCAGGACGACAACCGGGGACTTCAATACGCAGTATTTT.

The chain couples TRBV7-9 to TRBJ2-1; TRBD2 matches 9 bases. Trimming cost V 2 bases and J 6 bases; bases outside gene matches: 11. The germline gives CDR1 SEHNR, CDR2 FQNEAQ (reference sequence). This CDR3 has 17 residues. This CDR3 is CASSLKGGVAGVNEQFF. CDR3 nucleotides: TGTGCCAGCAGCTTAAAGGGTGGGGTAGCGGGAGTCAATGAGCAGTTCTTC.